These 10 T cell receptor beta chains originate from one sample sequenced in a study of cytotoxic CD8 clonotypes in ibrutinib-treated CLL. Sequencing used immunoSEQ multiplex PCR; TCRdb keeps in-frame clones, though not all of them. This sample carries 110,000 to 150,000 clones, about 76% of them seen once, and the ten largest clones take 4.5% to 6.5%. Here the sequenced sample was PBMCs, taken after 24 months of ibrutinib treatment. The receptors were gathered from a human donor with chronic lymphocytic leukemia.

The CDR3 DNA follows: TGTGCCAGCAGCTCCGGGACACAGAATCAGCCCCAGCATTTT. Its protein product is CASSSGTQNQPQHF. The genes are TRBV7-9 and TRBJ1-5; weak D call: TRBD1 (6 bases). Germline CDR1 and CDR2: SEHNR and FQNEAQ (reference sequence). This CDR3 region has 14 residues. Trimming took 4 bases from V and 4 from J, leaving 11 bases between them.

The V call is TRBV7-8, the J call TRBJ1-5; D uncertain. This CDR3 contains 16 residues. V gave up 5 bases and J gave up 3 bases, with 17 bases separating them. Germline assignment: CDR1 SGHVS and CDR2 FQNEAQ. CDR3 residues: CASSRSPTGLNQPQHF. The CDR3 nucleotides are TGTGCCAGCAGCCGTTCCCCGACGGGCCTCAATCAGCCCCAGCATTTT.

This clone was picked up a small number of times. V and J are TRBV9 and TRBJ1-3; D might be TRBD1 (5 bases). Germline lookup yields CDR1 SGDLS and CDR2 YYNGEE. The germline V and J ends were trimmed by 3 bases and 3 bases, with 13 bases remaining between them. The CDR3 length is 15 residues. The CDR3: CASSARGQVGNTIYF. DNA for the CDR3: TGTGCCAGCAGCGCCCGGGGCCAGGTTGGAAACACCATATATTTT.

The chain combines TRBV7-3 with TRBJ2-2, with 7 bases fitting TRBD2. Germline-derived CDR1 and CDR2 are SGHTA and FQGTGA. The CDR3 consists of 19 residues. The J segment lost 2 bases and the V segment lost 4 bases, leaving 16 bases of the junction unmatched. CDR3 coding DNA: TGTGCCAGCAGCTCCCCCCGGTTAGGGCTAGCGGTTAACACCGGGGAGCTGTTTTTT. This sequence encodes CASSSPRLGLAVNTGELFF.

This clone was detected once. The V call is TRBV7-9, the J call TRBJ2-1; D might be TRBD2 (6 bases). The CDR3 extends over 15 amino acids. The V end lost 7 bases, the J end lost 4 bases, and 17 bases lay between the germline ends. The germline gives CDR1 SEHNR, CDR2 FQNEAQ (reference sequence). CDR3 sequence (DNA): TGTGCCAGCACCCTATGGGCGGGGAGGTACAATGAGCAGTTCTTC. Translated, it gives CASTLWAGRYNEQFF. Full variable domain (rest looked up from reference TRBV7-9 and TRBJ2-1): DTGVSQNPRHKITKRGQNVTFRCDPISEHNRLYWYRQTLGQGPEFLTYFQNEAQLEKSRLLSDRFSAERPKGSFSTLEIQRTEQGDSAMYLCASTLWAGRYNEQFFGPGTRLTVL.

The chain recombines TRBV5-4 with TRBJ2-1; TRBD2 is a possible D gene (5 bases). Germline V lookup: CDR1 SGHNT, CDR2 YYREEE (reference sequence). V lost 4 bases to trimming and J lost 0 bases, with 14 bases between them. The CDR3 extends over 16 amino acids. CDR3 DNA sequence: TGTGCCAGCAGCAGGCTTGGTCGGGACTCCTACAATGAGCAGTTCTTC. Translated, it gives CASSRLGRDSYNEQFF.

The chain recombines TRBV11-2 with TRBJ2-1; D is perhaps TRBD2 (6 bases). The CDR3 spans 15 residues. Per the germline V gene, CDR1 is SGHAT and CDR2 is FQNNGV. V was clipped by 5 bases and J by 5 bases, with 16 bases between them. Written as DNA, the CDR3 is TGTGCCAGCAGCCCCCGACTAGTTTGGGACAATGAGCAGTTCTTC. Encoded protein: CASSPRLVWDNEQFF.

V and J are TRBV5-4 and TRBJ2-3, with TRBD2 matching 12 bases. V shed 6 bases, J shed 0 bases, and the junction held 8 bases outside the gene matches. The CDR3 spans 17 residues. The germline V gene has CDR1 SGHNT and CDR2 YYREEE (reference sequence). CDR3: CASTPRTSGVSTDTQYF. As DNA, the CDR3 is TGTGCCAGCACCCCCCGGACTAGCGGGGTTAGCACAGATACGCAGTATTTT.

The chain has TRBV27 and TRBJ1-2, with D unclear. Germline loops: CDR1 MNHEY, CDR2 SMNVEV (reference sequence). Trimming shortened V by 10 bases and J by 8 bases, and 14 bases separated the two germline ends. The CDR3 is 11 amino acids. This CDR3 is CATGGWEGYTF. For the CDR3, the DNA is TGTGCCACGGGAGGTTGGGAAGGCTACACCTTC.

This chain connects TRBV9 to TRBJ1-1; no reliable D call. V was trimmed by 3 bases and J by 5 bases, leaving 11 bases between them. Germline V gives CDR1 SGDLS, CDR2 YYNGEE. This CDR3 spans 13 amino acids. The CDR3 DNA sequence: TGTGCCAGCAGCGGCCCCGCGACAACTGAAGCTTTCTTT. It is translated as CASSGPATTEAFF.